The clone carrying this T cell receptor beta chain was counted only a few times. Its antigen is as yet unknown. Naive, central memory, regulatory and stem cell-like memory cells within the CD4+ compartment were sorted using CD45RO/CCR7/CD25/CD127/CD95/CD27. These data originate in a study of beta chain features in type 1 diabetes. Study observations and caveats: Healthy donors had naive, central memory and Treg TCRB repertoires that appeared less similar than those seen among patients. Using cDNA template may skew counts toward highly expressing activated cells.

Since all of the isolated RNA was reverse transcribed, expressed TCRB transcripts were what got sequenced. The assay was immunoSEQ multiplex PCR, and TCRdb's table has in-frame clones only and misses some. The sample lists under 800,000 clones, 15% occurring once. CDR3 length: 15 amino acids. This clonotype was sampled from a man between 18 and 29 years old in good health. The rearrangement uses TRBV21-1 and TRBJ1-5; the table's D call TRBD1 went unverified against the DNA. TRBV21-1 is a pseudogene. The sequenced material came from naive CD4+ T cells from blood. Here the CDR3 reads CASNVTGGSNQPQHF. DNA for the CDR3: TGTGCCAGCAACGTGACAGGGGGCAGCAATCAGCCCCAGCATTTT.